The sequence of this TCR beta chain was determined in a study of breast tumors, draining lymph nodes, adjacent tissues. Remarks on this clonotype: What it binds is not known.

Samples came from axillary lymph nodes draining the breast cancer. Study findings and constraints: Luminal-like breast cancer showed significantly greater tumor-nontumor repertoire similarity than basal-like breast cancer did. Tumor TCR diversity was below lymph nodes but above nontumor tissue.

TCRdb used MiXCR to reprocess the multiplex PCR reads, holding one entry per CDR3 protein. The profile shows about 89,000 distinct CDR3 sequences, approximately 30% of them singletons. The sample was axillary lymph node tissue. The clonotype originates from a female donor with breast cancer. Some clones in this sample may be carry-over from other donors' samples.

For the CDR3, the DNA is TGCGCCAGCAGCTTGGCCTCGGGTTGGTACTATGGCTACACCTTC. Residues: CASSLASGWYYGYTF. The genes are TRBV5-1 and TRBJ1-2; no reliable D call. This CDR3 has 15 amino acids. V was pared by 0 bases and J by 3 bases, with 12 bases between. Per germline, CDR1 SGHRS and CDR2 YFSETQ.